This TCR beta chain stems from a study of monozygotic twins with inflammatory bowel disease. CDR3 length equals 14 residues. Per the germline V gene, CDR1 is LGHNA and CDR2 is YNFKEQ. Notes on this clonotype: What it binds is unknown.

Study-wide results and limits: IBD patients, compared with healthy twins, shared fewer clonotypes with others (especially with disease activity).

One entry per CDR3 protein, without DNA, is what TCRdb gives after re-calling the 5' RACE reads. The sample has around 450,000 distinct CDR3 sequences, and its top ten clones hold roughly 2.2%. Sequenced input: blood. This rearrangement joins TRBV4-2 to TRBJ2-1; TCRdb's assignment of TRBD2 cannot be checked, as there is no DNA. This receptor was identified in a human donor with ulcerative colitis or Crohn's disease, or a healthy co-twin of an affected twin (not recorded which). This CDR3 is CASSPPGLAGEQFF.